The 10 T cell receptor beta chains below were found in one sample sequenced in a study of shared clonotypes between healthy human individuals. Clones were sequenced by immunoSEQ multiplex PCR, and TCRdb holds only the in-frame ones, with some missing. The data show about 2.3 million clones, with under 95% seen just once and around 0.35% held by the top ten. Sequencing was done on a sample of naive CD4+ T cells from PBMCs. The sample's subset: CD45RA+ positively selected. These receptors came from a man aged 18 to 35 in good health. Some clones in this sample may be carry-over from other donors' samples.

This chain joins TRBV30 and TRBJ2-2; TRBD1 might be the D (5 bases). Germline CDR1 reads GTSNPN; CDR2 reads SVGIG (reference sequence). V was cut by 0 bases and J by 8 bases, with 13 bases left in between. The CDR3 is made up of 14 amino acids. The CDR3 loop is CAWSVQAGIGELFF. The CDR3 coding sequence is TGTGCCTGGAGTGTACAGGCAGGGATAGGGGAGCTGTTTTTT.

V gene TRBV29-1 combines with J gene TRBJ1-1; D ambiguous. Trimming pared 7 bases from V and 3 bases from J, leaving 6 bases between. This CDR3 is built from 10 residues. From germline, CDR1 is SQVTM and CDR2 ANQGSEA. CDR3 loop: CSAIDTEAFF. CDR3 nucleotide sequence: TGCAGCGCAATAGACACTGAAGCTTTCTTT.

The rearrangement uses TRBV5-1 and TRBJ2-3, with 8 bases identical to TRBD2. The junction had 6 bases not matched to a gene; V was cut back by 7 bases and J by 2 bases. CDR1 and CDR2 from the germline V gene are SGHRS and YFSETQ. The CDR3 spans 14 residues. CDR3 in amino acids: CASAGAGATDTQYF. Here the CDR3 DNA reads TGCGCCAGCGCTGGAGCGGGGGCCACAGATACGCAGTATTTT.

The chain uses TRBV7-9 and TRBJ2-7; D is ambiguous. V shed 5 bases and J shed 5 bases, with 16 bases lying between them. The CDR3 covers 14 residues. Per germline, CDR1 SEHNR and CDR2 FQNEAQ (reference sequence). The CDR3 region is CASSPGFTENEQYF. Here the CDR3 DNA reads TGTGCCAGCAGCCCTGGTTTCACCGAAAACGAGCAGTACTTC.

This chain uses TRBV7-3 with TRBJ2-7; D is uncertain. The CDR3 is 14 residues long. Trimming took 3 bases from V and 4 from J, leaving 13 bases between them. Germline V lookup: CDR1 SGHTA, CDR2 FQGTGA. The CDR3 is CASSFRERSYEQYF. The CDR3, as DNA: TGTGCCAGCAGCTTTAGGGAACGTTCATACGAGCAGTACTTC.

V gene TRBV25-1 combines with J gene TRBJ2-5; 9 bases agree with TRBD1. The trim removed 6 bases at V and 5 bases at J, leaving 7 bases unmatched. This CDR3 is 14 amino acids long. Germline assignment: CDR1 MGHDK and CDR2 SYGVNS. The CDR3 sequence is CASRNNRGHETQYF. CDR3 bases: TGTGCCAGCAGGAACAACAGGGGGCATGAGACCCAGTACTTC.

A remark on this clone: The same CDR3 can be traced to other DNA sequences in this sample. The chain has TRBV29-1 and TRBJ2-3; tentative D call: TRBD2 (5 bases). Germline CDR1 and CDR2: SQVTM and ANQGSEA. The CDR3 loop spans 12 amino acids. The germline V and J ends were trimmed by 7 bases and 3 bases, with 11 bases remaining between them. CDR3 in DNA: TGCAGCGCGTTGAGCGGAACAGATACGCAGTATTTT. Encoded protein: CSALSGTDTQYF.

The chain employs TRBV7-2 and TRBJ2-3, with unresolved D. Trimming left V 2 bases short and J 2 bases short, with 11 bases between. The CDR3 runs to 15 residues. Germline CDR1 SGHTA, CDR2 FQGNSA. The CDR3 sequence: CASSLPPTLTDTQYF. The CDR3 nucleotides are TGTGCCAGCAGCTTACCCCCAACCCTCACAGATACGCAGTATTTT.

As regards this clone: Other DNA sequences from this sample encode an identical CDR3 as well. V and J are TRBV5-1 and TRBJ2-3; 9 nucleotides match TRBD1. Germline V lookup: CDR1 SGHRS, CDR2 YFSETQ. The junction had 2 bases not matched to a gene; V was cut back by 2 bases and J by 1 base. This CDR3 contains 15 residues. In nucleotides, the CDR3 is TGCGCCAGCAGCTTTAGGGACAGGGGCACAGATACGCAGTATTTT. Protein product: CASSFRDRGTDTQYF.

This chain uses TRBV7-8 with TRBJ1-1; 7 nucleotides align to TRBD1. J gave up 1 base and V 5 bases, and 7 bases lay outside the gene matches. CDR1 and CDR2 from the germline V gene are SGHVS and FQNEAQ. This CDR3 spans 15 amino acids. CDR3 in amino acids: CASSPTGYRNTEAFF. CDR3 nucleotide sequence: TGTGCCAGCAGCCCGACAGGGTATAGGAACACTGAAGCTTTCTTT.